The 32 T cell receptor beta chains given below trace back to one sample, sequenced in a study of blood T cell repertoires in COVID-19. TCRdb's copy holds only in-frame clones and misses some; the assay was immunoSEQ multiplex PCR. This sample has 450,000 or so clones, with roughly 90% found just once. The material sequenced was peripheral blood. These receptors were collected from a young man with COVID-19, enrolled during active disease.

As DNA, the CDR3 is TGTGCCAGCAGTTCCCACCGACAGGGCGAGCAGTACTTC. This codes for CASSSHRQGEQYF. J is TRBJ2-7 and V is TRBV11-2, with 7 bases fitting TRBD1. The CDR3 consists of 13 residues. CDR1 is SGHAT and CDR2 is FQNNGV in the germline V gene. Germline trimming cut 6 bases from V and 6 bases from J; bases unmatched to any gene: 8.

The chain has TRBV5-1 and TRBJ2-7; TRBD1 agrees at 8 bases. This CDR3 region has 14 residues. The V gene end was trimmed by 4 bases and the J gene end by 5 bases; junction bases not matched to a gene: 8. Germline loops: CDR1 SGHRS, CDR2 YFSETQ. The chain's CDR3 is CASSPQGAKNEQYF. For the CDR3, the DNA is TGCGCCAGCAGCCCGCAGGGGGCGAAGAACGAGCAGTACTTC.

CDR3 DNA sequence: TGTGCCAGCAGTCGCCTGGACAGGGACACTGAAGCTTTCTTT. This sequence encodes CASSRLDRDTEAFF. The rearrangement links TRBV6-5 to TRBJ1-1; 8 nucleotides match TRBD1. CDR1 and CDR2 (germline): MNHEY, SVGAGI. The CDR3 length is 14 residues. With V trimmed by 5 bases and J by 3 bases, 5 bases remained unmatched.

This chain links TRBV27 with TRBJ2-6, with D possibly matching TRBD2 (7 bases). This CDR3 has 16 residues. CDR1 and CDR2 from the germline V gene are MNHEY and SMNVEV (reference sequence). V gave up 0 bases and J gave up 3 bases, with 9 bases separating them. The CDR3 region is CASSLSGGLGANVLTF. CDR3 DNA sequence: TGTGCCAGCAGTTTATCGGGGGGGCTTGGGGCCAACGTCCTGACTTTC.

This rearrangement joins TRBV7-9 to TRBJ2-1; 7 positions match TRBD2. Trimming removed 1 base from V and 0 bases from J; junction bases left unmatched: 3. Germline CDR1 SEHNR, CDR2 FQNEAQ (reference sequence). This CDR3 is 16 amino acids long. The CDR3 is CASSLVGGGSYNEQFF. The CDR3, as DNA: TGTGCCAGCAGCTTAGTTGGCGGGGGCTCCTACAATGAGCAGTTCTTC.

The chain employs TRBV14 and TRBJ2-7, with a possible D match to TRBD1 (6 bases). The germline V gene has CDR1 SGHDN and CDR2 FVKESK. The V end lost 4 bases, the J end lost 0 bases, and 16 bases lay between the germline ends. The CDR3 sequence is 16 residues long. This CDR3 reads CASSPQGEVTSYEQYF. CDR3 DNA: TGTGCCAGCAGCCCACAGGGAGAAGTAACCTCCTACGAGCAGTACTTC.

The chain couples TRBV7-8 to TRBJ2-3; no clear D. CDR1 and CDR2 from the germline V gene are SGHVS and FQNEAQ. The CDR3 has 13 amino acids. Trimming removed 4 bases at V and 0 bases at J, with 5 bases between. CDR3 nucleotides: TGTGCCAGCAGCTACTCTAGCACAGATACGCAGTATTTT. This encodes CASSYSSTDTQYF.

The rearrangement links TRBV6-5 to TRBJ2-5, with TRBD1 identical over 7 bases. The CDR3 length is 12 residues. The germline V gene has CDR1 MNHEY and CDR2 SVGAGI. The V gene end was trimmed by 8 bases and the J gene end by 2 bases; junction bases not matched to a gene: 2. CDR3: CASLDRQETQYF. Written as DNA, the CDR3 is TGTGCCAGCTTGGACAGGCAAGAGACCCAGTACTTC.

This chain connects TRBV6-1 to TRBJ2-2; D ambiguous. The CDR3 has 15 residues. CDR1 is MNHNS, CDR2 SASEGT, per germline. V dropped 3 bases and J dropped 0 bases, with 8 bases sitting between them. DNA for the CDR3: TGTGCCAGCAGTGAGACACGAACGAACACCGGGGAGCTGTTTTTT. Protein: CASSETRTNTGELFF.

This chain connects TRBV12-3 or TRBV12-4 to TRBJ1-6, with a tentative D call TRBD1 (5 bases). The CDR3 is 12 amino acids. V dropped 3 bases and J dropped 9 bases, with 6 bases sitting between them. DNA for the CDR3: TGTGCCAGCAGTTTGGGGGGTTCACCCCTCCACTTT. Amino acid sequence: CASSLGGSPLHF.

This clone has just one count. The chain combines TRBV14 with TRBJ2-1, with TRBD2 matching 9 bases. V dropped 4 bases and J dropped 3; count of bases not matched to a gene: 7. CDR3 size: 16 residues. Germline CDR1 reads SGHDN; CDR2 reads FVKESK. The chain's CDR3 is CASSPLAGVGYNEQFF. CDR3 DNA: TGTGCCAGCAGCCCGTTAGCGGGAGTCGGCTACAATGAGCAGTTCTTC. Complete variable domain (other parts from reference TRBV14 and TRBJ2-1): EAGVTQFPSHSVIEKGQTVTLRCDPISGHDNLYWYRRVMGKEIKFLLHFVKESKQDESGMPNNRFLAERTGGTYSTLKVQPAELEDSGVYFCASSPLAGVGYNEQFFGPGTRLTVL.

The gene calls are TRBV24-1 and TRBJ1-5, with no clear D. The CDR3 length is 12 residues. V was shortened by 7 bases and J by 7 bases, with 10 bases between the two germline ends. Per germline, CDR1 KGHDR and CDR2 SFDVKD. CDR3 in amino acids: CATSMTTQPQHF. CDR3 coding DNA: TGTGCCACCAGCATGACAACCCAGCCCCAGCATTTT.

J is TRBJ1-1 and V is TRBV11-2, with 8 positions matching TRBD1. This CDR3 has 14 amino acids. Germline-derived CDR1 and CDR2 are SGHAT and FQNNGV. V lost 0 bases and J lost 6; bases outside the gene matches: 3. The CDR3 is CASSLDLQGAEAFF. The CDR3 nucleotides read TGTGCCAGCAGCTTAGACCTACAGGGGGCTGAAGCTTTCTTT.

The rearrangement joins TRBV5-6 to TRBJ2-5; D perhaps matches TRBD2 (6 bases). The germline gives CDR1 SGHDT, CDR2 YYEEEE. V dropped 1 base and J dropped 5 bases, with 12 bases sitting between them. The CDR3 sequence is 14 residues long. In nucleotides, the CDR3 is TGTGCCAGCAGCTTGTCGGGAGTGGCCGAGACCCAGTACTTC. This encodes CASSLSGVAETQYF.

The chain carries TRBV15 and TRBJ2-1; 8 nucleotides line up with TRBD1. The germline gives CDR1 LNHNV, CDR2 YYDKDF (reference sequence). The CDR3 sequence is 12 residues long. Trimming cost V 8 bases and J 8 bases; bases outside gene matches: 5. CDR3 sequence reads: CATGQGDDEQFF. The CDR3 DNA is TGTGCCACCGGACAGGGTGATGATGAGCAGTTCTTC.

The CDR3 DNA follows: TGCGCCAGCAGCCCCCAAGTGGGACAGGGTCACTCTGGGGCCAACGTCCTGACTTTC. Residues: CASSPQVGQGHSGANVLTF. The V gene is TRBV4-1, the J gene TRBJ2-6; 9 nucleotides agree with TRBD1. The length of the CDR3 is 19 residues. The J segment lost 0 bases and the V segment lost 4 bases, leaving 10 bases of the junction unmatched. Germline assignment: CDR1 MGHRA and CDR2 YSYEKL.

About this clone itself: Other DNA sequences of this sample code for an identical CDR3. J is TRBJ2-1 and V is TRBV29-1; 9 bases are shared with TRBD2. The CDR3 is 14 residues long. In germline, CDR1 is SQVTM, CDR2 ANQGSEA. V dropped 3 bases and J dropped 1; count of bases not matched to a gene: 1. The CDR3 DNA reads as TGCAGCGTTGACACTAGCGGGTCCTACAATGAGCAGTTCTTC. It encodes CSVDTSGSYNEQFF.

On this clone: Relative to the germline gene, one junction end is altered; a read error may explain this. The sample holds other DNA sequences that translate to the same CDR3. V is TRBV5-4 and J is TRBJ2-2, with 10 bases identical to TRBD1. The CDR3 covers 16 residues. Germline values: CDR1 SGHNT, CDR2 YYREEE (reference sequence). The CDR3 DNA reads as TGTGCTAGCAGCTTTGGGGACAGGGGACACACCGGGGAGCTGTTTTTT. It specifies CASSFGDRGHTGELFF.

J is TRBJ1-1 and V is TRBV27; 9 bases fit TRBD1. There are 16 residues in the CDR3. The V gene end was trimmed by 0 bases and the J gene end by 1 base; junction bases not matched to a gene: 3. Germline V gene data show CDR1 as MNHEY and CDR2 as SMNVEV (reference sequence). The CDR3 protein is CASSLSAGQGNTEAFF. CDR3 DNA: TGTGCCAGCAGTTTATCCGCGGGACAGGGGAACACTGAAGCTTTCTTT.

The chain links TRBV30 to TRBJ2-6; 9 bases line up with TRBD1. J lost 1 base, V lost 5 bases, and 3 bases had no gene match. CDR1 and CDR2 from the germline V gene are GTSNPN and SVGIG (reference sequence). The CDR3 is made up of 15 amino acids. CDR3 loop: CAWGTGLSGANVLTF. The CDR3 region has the DNA TGTGCCTGGGGGACAGGGTTATCTGGGGCCAACGTCCTGACTTTC. The complete variable domain, with remaining parts taken from reference TRBV30 and TRBJ2-6, reads SQTIHQWPATLVQPVGSPLSLECTVEGTSNPNLYWYRQAAGRGLQLLFYSVGIGQISSEVPQNLSASRPQDRQFILSSKKLLLSDSGFYLCAWGTGLSGANVLTFGAGSRLTVL.

The rearrangement joins TRBV19 to TRBJ2-3, with TRBD2 identical over 14 bases. J was trimmed by 3 bases and V by 3 bases; bases with no gene match: 11. This CDR3 contains 19 residues. The germline V gene has CDR1 LNHDA and CDR2 SQIVND (reference sequence). The CDR3 nucleotides read TGTGCCAGTAGTATTTTCGCACCGGGACTAGCGGGAGTTACAGATACGCAGTATTTT. This codes for CASSIFAPGLAGVTDTQYF.

Written as DNA, the CDR3 is TGTGCCACCAGAGCTTCCTCCGGGGGGCAGTTCTTC. It yields the protein CATRASSGGQFF. The gene calls are TRBV24-1 and TRBJ2-1, with D possibly TRBD2 on 6 matching bases. The CDR3 covers 12 residues. Per germline, CDR1 KGHDR and CDR2 SFDVKD. The V and J ends lost 7 bases and 12 bases respectively, with 15 bases between them.

The chain combines TRBV27 with TRBJ2-7; 10 bases match TRBD1. The CDR3 covers 16 residues. In germline, CDR1 is MNHEY, CDR2 SMNVEV (reference sequence). The V segment lost 5 bases and the J segment 2 bases; nucleotides outside the gene matches: 9. CDR3: CASSSPRTGGTYEQYF. The CDR3 nucleotides read TGTGCCAGCAGTAGCCCGAGGACAGGGGGGACCTACGAGCAGTACTTC.

Comment on this clone: Its ends do not fully match the called genes, so a read error is possible. The V and J genes are TRBV2 and TRBJ2-7, with D possibly TRBD2 on 5 matching bases. This CDR3 comprises 13 residues. Germline V lookup: CDR1 SNHLY, CDR2 FYNNEI. The CDR3 DNA sequence: TGTGCCAGCCAACCAGCGGCCCATCCTCCTAAGCACTTC. This encodes CASQPAAHPPKHF.

This chain joins TRBV11-3 and TRBJ1-4; 8 nucleotides agree with TRBD1. Losses at the gene ends were 5 bases for V and 8 bases for J; bases not matched to a gene: 7. This CDR3 comprises 14 residues. CDR1 and CDR2 from the germline V gene are SGHNT and YENEEA. The chain's CDR3 is CASSIQTGVEKLFF. CDR3 sequence (DNA): TGTGCCAGCAGCATCCAGACAGGGGTAGAAAAACTGTTTTTT.

V gene TRBV27 combines with J gene TRBJ1-5, with 7 bases fitting TRBD1. Trimming at V came to 2 bases and at J to 4 bases, leaving 2 bases not matched to a gene. This CDR3 is built from 14 residues. Looked up from germline, CDR1 is MNHEY and CDR2 is SMNVEV (reference sequence). The CDR3 here is CASSLRGQNQPQHF. DNA of the CDR3: TGTGCCAGCAGTTTAAGGGGACAGAATCAGCCCCAGCATTTT.

V is TRBV9 and J is TRBJ2-6; 8 bases align to TRBD2. The ends lost 0 bases at V and 0 bases at J; junction bases unmatched: 5. From germline, CDR1 is SGDLS and CDR2 YYNGEE. There are 18 residues in the CDR3. CDR3 sequence reads: CASSVESGGNSGANVLTF. The CDR3 bases are TGTGCCAGCAGCGTAGAGAGCGGGGGCAACTCTGGGGCCAACGTCCTGACTTTC. Full variable domain (remainder filled in from reference TRBV9 and TRBJ2-6): DSGVTQTPKHLITATGQRVTLRCSPRSGDLSVYWYQQSLDQGLQFLIQYYNGEERAKGNILERFSAQQFPDLHSELNLSSLELGDSALYFCASSVESGGNSGANVLTFGAGSRLTVL.

V gene TRBV19 combines with J gene TRBJ2-7, with 8 bases fitting TRBD2. CDR1 and CDR2 from the germline V gene are LNHDA and SQIVND (reference sequence). Trimming took 5 bases from V and 4 from J; bases not matched to a gene: 10. CDR3 length equals 15 residues. The CDR3 protein is CASSRVSGTSYEQYF. The CDR3 DNA sequence: TGTGCCAGTAGTCGAGTTAGCGGGACCAGTTACGAGCAGTACTTC.

The chain employs TRBV2 and TRBJ2-5, with 7 bases that match TRBD2. The CDR3 extends over 13 amino acids. V trimming: 7 bases; J trimming: 5 bases; junction bases outside the gene matches: 7. The germline V gene has CDR1 SNHLY and CDR2 FYNNEI. CDR3 DNA sequence: TGTGCCAGCAAAAGGACTAGGTTGGAGACCCAGTACTTC. Translating it yields CASKRTRLETQYF.

This clone was seen a single time. V is TRBV2 and J is TRBJ2-2; D gene ambiguous. V gave up 7 bases and J gave up 1 base, with 4 bases separating them. The length of the CDR3 is 12 residues. The germline V gene encodes CDR1 SNHLY and CDR2 FYNNEI. The CDR3 DNA reads TGTGCCAGCACCCAGAACACCGGGGAGCTGTTTTTT. Translation gives CASTQNTGELFF.

V and J are TRBV30 and TRBJ2-1; D might be TRBD1 (5 bases). The CDR3 has 14 amino acids. The germline V gene has CDR1 GTSNPN and CDR2 SVGIG (reference sequence). The germline V and J ends were trimmed by 2 bases and 8 bases, with 16 bases remaining between them. This CDR3 is CAWSSRGQSHEQFF. CDR3 DNA sequence: TGTGCCTGGAGTTCAAGGGGTCAGTCCCATGAGCAGTTCTTC.

This clone was found once. V and J are TRBV28 and TRBJ2-7; D possibly corresponds to TRBD2 (5 bases). Germline V gene data show CDR1 as MDHEN and CDR2 as SYDVKM. The CDR3 extends over 11 amino acids. Trimming cost V 8 bases and J 4 bases, with 9 bases left between them. The CDR3 DNA sequence: TGTGCCAGCGGGAGAGGTTACGAGCAGTACTTC. Residues: CASGRGYEQYF.